This T cell receptor (beta chain) was recorded in a study of cytomegalovirus exposure and HLA in healthy donors. The CDR3 sequence is 13 residues long. With V trimmed by 8 bases and J by 3 bases, 7 bases remained unmatched. Germline V gives CDR1 LNHDA, CDR2 SQIVND (reference sequence). As concerns this clone: The antigen is not known.

Donors were drawn from the roughly 130-subject validation cohort, separate from the roughly 670-subject first cohort. The table came from immunoSEQ multiplex PCR; TCRdb's copy has only in-frame clones and leaves some out. This table has some 170,000 clones, approximately 87% appearing once. The study, taken as a whole, reports: About 180 TCR beta chains were listed as cytomegalovirus-associated.

This TCR was recovered from a woman under 40 in good health and CMV-seronegative. Sequenced: PBMCs. The chain joins TRBV19 to TRBJ2-7, with 7 positions matching TRBD2. The CDR3 bases are TGTGCCAGTGGGCGGGAGAGGGGCTACGAGCAGTACTTC. Translation gives CASGRERGYEQYF.